Sequencing of this TCR beta chain was carried out in a study of graft-versus-host responses after intestinal transplantation (dated by TCRdb to the early 2020s). In terms of the full investigation: The transplants that recipients received were multivisceral, liver-intestinal, or isolated intestinal. Anti-thymocyte globulin induction was given to all recipients, followed by maintenance tacrolimus and steroids for 2 to 3 years. Graft-versus-host and host-versus-graft alloreactive T cell clones were tracked in the graft, circulation and bone marrow after intestinal transplantation using bulk TCR-beta CDR3 sequencing. To identify alloreactive clones, pre-transplant mixed lymphocyte reaction products were sequenced and then compared with unstimulated pre-transplant donor and recipient T cells. The cohort enrolled fewer than 25 intestinal transplant recipients including one retransplant, and a few patients lacking pretransplant specimens were excluded. A peak of at least 4% donor T cells among recipient peripheral blood mononuclear cells was the definition used for donor T cell macrochimerism. Rather than being sequenced by the commercial service, samples from a few later patients were sequenced in-house on an Illumina MiSeq and processed with MiXCR.

The method was the immunoSEQ multiplex PCR assay. Adaptive Biotechnologies carried out high-throughput TCR-beta CDR3 sequencing of genomic DNA for most patients. The published analysis was carried out like this. Adaptive's ImmunoSEQ software supplied the TCR sequencing data for roughly 17 patients, while MiXCR and VDJtools were used to process three other patients. Because the origin of CDR3 nucleotide sequences shared between donor and recipient could not be assigned, those sequences were removed. Alloreactive clones required at least 2-fold expansion over unstimulated cells and minimum CFSE-low frequency of 0.002% (template counts) or 0.001% (read counts). Clones were considered mappable if detected in sequenced pre-transplant spleen, lymph node, or MLR CFSE-low populations of the donor or recipient. The cumulative frequency of alloreactive clones was calculated as a percentage of all sequences, weighted by copy number. TCRdb mirrors the immuneACCESS table, restricted to in-frame sequences. Some clones are absent from its copies; in checked studies, under half trace to an unresolved V gene, and the reason for the others is unknown. The D gene and trimming were derived from the DNA, and the V and J assignments and clone size from that table. The sample table holds roughly 16,000 clones, of which roughly 80% were seen once. About 3.8% of the sample is in the top ten clones.

Spanning cysteine to phenylalanine, the CDR3 consists of 14 amino acids. Only the CDR3 part of the read is kept: 42 bases, read in frame from the first base. CDR1 and CDR2 are drawn from the germline V gene: MNHEY, SVGAGI. At the junction V is shortened by 6 bases and J by 3 bases, with 15 bases in between. Dithiothreitol, EDTA incubations and collagenase D digestion were used to isolate intraepithelial and lamina propria lymphocytes from graft specimens. Bulk TCR-beta sequencing was performed on serial intestinal graft biopsy specimens collected as late as 600 days after transplant. What the study reported, not specific to this receptor: Patients with donor T cell macrochimerism had high GvH to HvG T cell clonal ratios in their allografts. GvH clones turned up in recipient bone marrow, with some appearing earlier in ileal mucosa or blood, a pattern consistent with an intestinal mucosal origin. Early after transplant, declines in HvG clones were associated with peak levels of circulating GvH clones. The relatively low number and heterogeneity of intestinal transplant patients limited the conclusions.

About this clone itself: There is no known antigen for this receptor. No much larger clonotype is one base removed from it; base qualities were not supplied.

The chain links TRBV6-5 with TRBJ2-7; the D gene is perhaps TRBD1, from 6 matching bases. The source of this sequence is a human patient who received an intestinal transplant, so some T cells may come from the graft donor. The starting material was ileum tissue, obtained about 600 days after intestinal transplantation. The CDR3 has the sequence CASSSQGVYYEQYF. The DNA reads as follows: TGTGCCAGCAGCTCACAGGGTGTCTACTACGAGCAGTACTTC.